This TCR beta chain was identified in a study of T-cell memory formation after mild COVID-19. TCRdb reprocessed the 5' RACE reads with MiXCR, giving one entry per CDR3 protein. The sample has 85,000 to 130,000 distinct CDR3 sequences, around 10% seen once; the top ten hold roughly 40%. This clonotype came up many times. Antigen: not known. CDR1 is SEHNR, CDR2 FQNEAQ, per germline (reference sequence). The germline V and J ends were trimmed by 1 base and 3 bases, with 7 bases remaining between them. This CDR3 region has 13 residues. Notes on the study in general: Pre-infection memory already had some responding clones, implying cross-reactive memory joined. Nothing showed for sure that second-wave clones peaking on day 37 were SARS-CoV-2 specific. For contracting clones, CD4+ ones sat mainly in CM and EM, CD8+ in EMRA.

V usage is TRBV7-9 and J usage is TRBJ2-7, with a possible D match to TRBD1 (6 bases). The sequence was obtained from a man between 18 and 35 years old who had mild COVID-19 (a few samples of this study predate the infection). Cell type and time point are not known. Sequenced input: PBMCs or a T cell subset sorted from them (not recorded which). The CDR3 is CASSLETGYEQYF. The CDR3 nucleotides read TGTGCCAGCAGCTTAGAGACAGGCTACGAGCAGTACTTC.